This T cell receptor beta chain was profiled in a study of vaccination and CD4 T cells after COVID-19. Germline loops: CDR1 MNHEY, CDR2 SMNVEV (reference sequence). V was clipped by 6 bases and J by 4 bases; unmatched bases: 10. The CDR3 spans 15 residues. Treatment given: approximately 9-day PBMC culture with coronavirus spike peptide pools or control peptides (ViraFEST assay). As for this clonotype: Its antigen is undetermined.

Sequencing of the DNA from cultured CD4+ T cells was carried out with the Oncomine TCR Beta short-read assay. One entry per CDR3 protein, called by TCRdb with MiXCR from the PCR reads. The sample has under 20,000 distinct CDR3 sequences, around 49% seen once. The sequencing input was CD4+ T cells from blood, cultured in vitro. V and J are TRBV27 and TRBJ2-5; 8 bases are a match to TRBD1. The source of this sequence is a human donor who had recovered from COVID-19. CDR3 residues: CASRLRRQGPETQYF. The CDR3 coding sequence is TGTGCCAGCAGGCTAAGGCGACAGGGGCCAGAGACCCAGTACTTC.